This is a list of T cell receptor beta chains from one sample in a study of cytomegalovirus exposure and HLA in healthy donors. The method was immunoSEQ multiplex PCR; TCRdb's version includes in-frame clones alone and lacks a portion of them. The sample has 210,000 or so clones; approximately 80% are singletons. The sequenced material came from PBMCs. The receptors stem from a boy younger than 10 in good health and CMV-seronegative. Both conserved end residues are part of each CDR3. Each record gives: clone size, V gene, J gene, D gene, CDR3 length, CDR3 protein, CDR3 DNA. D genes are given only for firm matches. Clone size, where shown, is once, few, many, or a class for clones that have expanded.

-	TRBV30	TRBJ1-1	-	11	CAWSGGMNAFF	TGTGCCTGGAGTGGAGGGATGAATGCTTTCTTT
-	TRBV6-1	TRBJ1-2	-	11	CASSTGWRGTF	TGTGCCAGCAGCACAGGGTGGCGAGGCACCTTC
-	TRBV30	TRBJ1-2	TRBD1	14	CAWRTDRGLYGYTF	TGTGCCTGGAGAACGGACAGGGGGCTCTATGGCTACACCTTC
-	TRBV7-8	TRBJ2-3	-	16	CASSPTLDSSTDTQYF	TGTGCCAGCAGCCCTACTCTCGATTCTAGCACAGATACGCAGTATTTT
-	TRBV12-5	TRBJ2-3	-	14	CASGLVPGADTQYF	TGTGCTAGTGGTTTGGTACCGGGGGCAGATACGCAGTATTTT
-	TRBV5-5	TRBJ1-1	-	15	CASSYGIGGGTEAFF	TGTGCCAGCAGCTACGGTATCGGGGGGGGGACTGAAGCTTTCTTT
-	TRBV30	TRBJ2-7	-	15	CAWSVASGGAHEQYF	TGTGCCTGGAGTGTAGCGAGCGGAGGGGCCCACGAGCAGTACTTC
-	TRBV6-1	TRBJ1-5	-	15	CASSLRDYSNQPQHF	TGTGCCAGCTCCCTCAGGGACTATAGCAATCAGCCCCAGCATTTT
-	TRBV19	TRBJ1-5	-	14	CASSTRNSNQPQHF	TGTGCCAGTAGTACCAGAAATAGCAATCAGCCCCAGCATTTT
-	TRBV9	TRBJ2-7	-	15	CASTPGVEKTYEQYF	TGTGCCAGCACTCCCGGAGTGGAGAAGACCTACGAGCAGTACTTC
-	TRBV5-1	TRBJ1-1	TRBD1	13	CASSLAGTVEAFF	TGCGCCAGCAGCTTGGCCGGGACAGTTGAAGCTTTCTTT
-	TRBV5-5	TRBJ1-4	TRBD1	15	CASSLGQGVNEKLFF	TGTGCCAGCAGCCTTGGACAGGGGGTTAATGAAAAACTGTTTTTT
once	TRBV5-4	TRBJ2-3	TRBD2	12	CASSLTSGEDYF	TGTGCCAGCAGCTTGACTAGCGGCGAAGATTATTTT
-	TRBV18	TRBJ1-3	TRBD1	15	CASSTGQNSGNTIYF	TGTGCCAGCTCAACGGGACAGAACTCTGGAAACACCATATATTTT
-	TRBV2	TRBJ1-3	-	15	CASSAEQYKGNTIYF	TGTGCCAGCAGCGCCGAACAGTACAAGGGAAACACCATATATTTT
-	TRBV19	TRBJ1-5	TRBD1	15	CASSDTGGGNQPQHF	TGTGCCAGTAGCGATACAGGGGGCGGCAATCAGCCCCAGCATTTT
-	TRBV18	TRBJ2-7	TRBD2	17	CASSKGTSGARSYEQYF	TGTGCCAGCTCCAAGGGGACTAGCGGGGCCCGGTCCTACGAGCAGTACTTC
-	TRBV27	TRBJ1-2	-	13	CASSLDSYYGYTF	TGTGCCAGCAGTCTGGACAGCTACTATGGCTACACCTTC
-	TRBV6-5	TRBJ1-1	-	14	CASSYRGGNTEAFF	TGTGCCAGCAGTTATCGTGGAGGGAACACTGAAGCTTTCTTT
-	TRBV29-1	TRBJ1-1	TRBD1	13	CSVDETGTPEAFF	TGCAGCGTTGACGAGACAGGGACACCTGAAGCTTTCTTT
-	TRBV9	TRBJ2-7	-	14	CASSVADYSYEQYF	TGTGCCAGCAGCGTAGCAGACTATTCCTACGAGCAGTACTTC
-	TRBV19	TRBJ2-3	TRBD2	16	CASSMGLAGTTDTQYF	TGTGCCAGTAGTATGGGACTAGCGGGGACCACAGATACGCAGTATTTT
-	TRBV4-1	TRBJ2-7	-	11	CASSLGGEQYF	TGCGCCAGCAGCCTGGGAGGCGAGCAGTACTTC
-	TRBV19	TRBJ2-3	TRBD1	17	CASSPGTGGGNTDTQYF	TGTGCCAGTAGTCCCGGGACAGGGGGCGGTAACACAGATACGCAGTATTTT
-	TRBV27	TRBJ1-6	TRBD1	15	CASSPDRGYNSPLHF	TGTGCCAGCAGTCCGGACAGGGGCTATAATTCACCCCTCCACTTT
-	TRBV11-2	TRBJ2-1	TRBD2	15	CASSLFRGGGNEQFF	TGTGCCAGCAGCTTATTCCGGGGGGGCGGCAATGAGCAGTTCTTC
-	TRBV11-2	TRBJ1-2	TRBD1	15	CASTQGAGDKHGYTF	TGTGCCAGCACCCAGGGGGCGGGGGATAAGCATGGCTACACCTTC
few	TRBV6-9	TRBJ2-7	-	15	CASSQHPATRCEQYF	TGTGCCAGCAGTCAACACCCGGCGACTAGATGTGAGCAGTACTTC
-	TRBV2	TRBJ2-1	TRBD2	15	CASSEVWGGRNEQFF	TGTGCCAGCAGTGAAGTGTGGGGGGGTCGTAATGAGCAGTTCTTC
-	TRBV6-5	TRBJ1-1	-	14	CASGRGGVITEAFF	TGTGCCAGCGGCCGGGGGGGGGTAATCACTGAAGCTTTCTTT
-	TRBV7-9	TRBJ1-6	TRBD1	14	CASGQGFNNSPLHF	TGTGCCAGCGGACAGGGTTTTAACAATTCACCCCTCCACTTT
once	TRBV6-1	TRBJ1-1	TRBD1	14	CASRGTGLNTEAFF	TGTGCCAGCAGGGGGACAGGGCTGAATACTGAAGCTTTCTTT
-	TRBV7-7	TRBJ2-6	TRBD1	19	CASSLEVPRGRLGANVLTF	TGTGCTAGCAGCTTAGAGGTCCCCAGGGGGCGTCTTGGGGCCAACGTCCTGACTTTC
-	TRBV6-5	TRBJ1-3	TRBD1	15	CASSLGQGKGNTIYF	TGTGCCAGCAGTTTGGGACAGGGAAAGGGAAACACCATATATTTT
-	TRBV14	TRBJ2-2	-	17	CASSQGVGEGGTGELFF	TGTGCCAGCAGCCAAGGAGTTGGGGAAGGGGGCACCGGGGAGCTGTTTTTT
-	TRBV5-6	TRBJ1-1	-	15	CASSLGGLGNTEAFF	TGTGCCAGCAGCTTGGGGGGCTTGGGGAACACTGAAGCTTTCTTT
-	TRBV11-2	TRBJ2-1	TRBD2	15	CASSLTGGGNNEQFF	TGTGCCAGCAGCTTAACTGGGGGAGGGAACAATGAGCAGTTCTTC
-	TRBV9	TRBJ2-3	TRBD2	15	CASSSLAGGTDTQYF	TGTGCCAGCAGCTCTCTAGCGGGAGGTACAGATACGCAGTATTTT
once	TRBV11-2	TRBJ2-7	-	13	CASSSPLSYEQYF	TGTGCCAGCAGCTCCCCCCTCTCCTACGAGCAGTACTTC
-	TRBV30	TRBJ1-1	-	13	CAWSTSGDTEAFF	TGTGCCTGGAGTACCAGCGGGGACACTGAAGCTTTCTTT
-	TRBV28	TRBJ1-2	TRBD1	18	CASSLFVGTGLPGYGYTF	TGTGCCAGCAGTTTATTCGTTGGGACAGGGCTACCCGGCTATGGCTACACCTTC
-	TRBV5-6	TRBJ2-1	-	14	CASSPGSLYNEQFF	TGTGCCAGCAGCCCCGGGAGCCTCTACAATGAGCAGTTCTTC
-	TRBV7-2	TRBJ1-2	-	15	CASSPWTDLDYGYTF	TGTGCCAGCAGCCCTTGGACAGACCTTGACTATGGCTACACCTTC
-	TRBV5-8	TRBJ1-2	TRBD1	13	CASSEQGAEGYTF	TGTGCCAGCAGCGAACAGGGGGCGGAGGGCTACACCTTC
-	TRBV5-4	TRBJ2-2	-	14	CASSLEGRTGELFF	TGTGCCAGCAGCTTGGAGGGGAGGACCGGGGAGCTGTTTTTT
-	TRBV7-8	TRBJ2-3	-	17	CASSLTPTDSHTDTQYF	TGTGCCAGCAGCCTAACCCCCACCGACAGTCACACAGATACGCAGTATTTT
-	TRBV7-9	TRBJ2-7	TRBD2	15	CASSKGTSGIYEQYF	TGTGCCAGCAGCAAAGGGACTAGCGGAATCTACGAGCAGTACTTC
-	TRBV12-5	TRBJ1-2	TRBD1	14	CASGPIRDSDGYTF	TGTGCTAGTGGACCCATTAGGGACAGCGATGGCTACACCTTC
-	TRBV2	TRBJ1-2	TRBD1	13	CASLGDRGHGYTF	TGTGCCAGCCTAGGGGACAGGGGCCATGGCTACACCTTC
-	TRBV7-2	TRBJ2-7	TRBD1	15	CASSPTGGSSYEQYF	TGTGCCAGCAGCCCTACAGGGGGTTCTTCTTACGAGCAGTACTTC
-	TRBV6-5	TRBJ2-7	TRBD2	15	CASSYLAGPSYEQYF	TGTGCCAGCAGTTACCTAGCGGGGCCTAGCTACGAGCAGTACTTC